This is a list of T cell receptor beta chains from one sample in a study of regulatory T cells in long-lasting Graves disease. TCRdb re-called the multiplex PCR reads through MiXCR, storing one row per CDR3 protein. The sample gives under 800,000 distinct CDR3 sequences, about 15% of which show up once; 18% is in the top ten. These same data were also listed under a study on T cells in Graves' hyperthyroidism and ophthalmopathy.

Specimen: peripheral blood mononuclear cells (PBMCs), collected at new diagnosis, from a patient treated with antithyroid drugs. The receptors were sampled from a woman in her twenties or thirties with Graves disease. CDR3s include the opening cysteine and the closing phenylalanine or tryptophan. Each record gives: clone size, V gene, J gene, D gene, CDR3 protein, CDR3 DNA. D genes are given only for firm matches. A clone size is listed for some rows: how often the clone was seen (once, few, many), or a class if it is expanded.

size: few; V: TRBV28; J: TRBJ2-7; D: TRBD2; CDR3: CASSSSRGGPIYEQYF; DNA: TGTGCCAGCAGTTCCTCCCGGGGGGGCCCGATTTACGAGCAGTACTTC
size: .; V: TRBV28; J: TRBJ1-6; D: .; CDR3: CASNRIADSSYNSPLHF; DNA: TGTGCCAGCAATCGTATAGCAGACAGCTCCTATAATTCACCCCTCCACTTT
size: .; V: TRBV10-3; J: TRBJ1-2; D: .; CDR3: CAISEWGRTNYGYTF; DNA: TGTGCCATCAGTGAGTGGGGGCGCACTAACTATGGCTACACCTTC
size: many; V: TRBV6-7; J: TRBJ2-7; D: TRBD1; CDR3: CASSYPSGRPTGGYEQYF; DNA: TGTGCCAGCAGTTACCCATCGGGTAGGCCGACAGGGGGATACGAGCAGTACTTC
size: many; V: TRBV11-3; J: TRBJ2-1; D: .; CDR3: CASSQMGSYNEQFF; DNA: TGTGCCAGCAGCCAAATGGGGTCCTACAATGAGCAGTTCTTC
size: many; V: TRBV12-3/TRBV12-4; J: TRBJ2-1; D: .; CDR3: CASSYYLAKQFF; DNA: TGTGCCAGCAGTTACTACTTGGCTAAGCAGTTCTTC
size: many; V: TRBV12-3/TRBV12-4; J: TRBJ2-1; D: TRBD2; CDR3: CASSFPGSGSFSYNEQFF; DNA: TGTGCCAGCAGCTTCCCGGGTAGCGGGAGTTTCTCCTACAATGAGCAGTTCTTC
size: many; V: TRBV2; J: TRBJ1-6; D: .; CDR3: CASGRGGAIMSPLHF; DNA: TGTGCCAGCGGAAGAGGAGGGGCAATAATGTCACCCCTCCACTTT
size: few; V: TRBV30; J: TRBJ2-5; D: TRBD1; CDR3: CAWSVDRGETQYF; DNA: TGTGCCTGGAGTGTTGACAGGGGAGAGACCCAGTACTTC
size: .; V: TRBV14; J: TRBJ2-6; D: TRBD1; CDR3: CASSQVKGANGANVLTF; DNA: TGTGCCAGCAGCCAAGTTAAGGGGGCGAATGGGGCCAACGTCCTGACTTTC
size: .; V: TRBV2; J: TRBJ1-4; D: .; CDR3: CASSRLWGNEKLFF; DNA: TGCGCCAGCAGCCGTCTGTGGGGGAATGAAAAACTGTTTTTT
size: .; V: TRBV7-9; J: TRBJ1-2; D: .; CDR3: CASSLVAFPNYGYTF; DNA: TGTGCCAGCAGCTTAGTGGCTTTTCCTAACTATGGCTACACCTTC
size: few; V: TRBV7-2; J: TRBJ2-6; D: .; CDR3: CASSLRGPLSGANVLTF; DNA: TGTGCCAGCAGCCTCAGGGGCCCCCTCTCTGGGGCCAACGTCCTGACTTTC
size: few; V: TRBV5-1; J: TRBJ1-1; D: .; CDR3: CASSQQITVNTEAFF; DNA: TGCGCCAGCAGCCAGCAGATCACGGTGAACACTGAAGCTTTCTTT
size: .; V: TRBV5-1; J: TRBJ2-7; D: TRBD1; CDR3: CASSGRTGEKYEQYF; DNA: TGCGCCAGCAGCGGCCGGACAGGGGAAAAATACGAGCAGTACTTC
size: few; V: TRBV20-1; J: TRBJ2-7; D: .; CDR3: CSALATQSSYEQYF; DNA: TGCAGTGCGTTAGCGACCCAGAGCTCCTACGAGCAGTACTTC
size: many; V: TRBV7-2; J: TRBJ2-5; D: .; CDR3: CASSSDPGRGETQYF; DNA: TGTGCCAGCAGCTCCGATCCGGGGAGAGGGGAGACCCAGTACTTC
size: many; V: TRBV10-3; J: TRBJ1-1; D: .; CDR3: CAIMGRADTEAFF; DNA: TGTGCCATCATGGGCAGGGCGGACACTGAAGCTTTCTTT
size: .; V: TRBV5-1; J: TRBJ1-1; D: TRBD1; CDR3: CASTPGQENTEAFF; DNA: TGCGCCAGCACCCCGGGACAGGAGAACACTGAAGCTTTCTTT
size: .; V: TRBV3-1; J: TRBJ1-2; D: .; CDR3: CASSQTTSGYTF; DNA: TGTGCCAGCAGCCAAACGACATCTGGCTACACCTTC
size: .; V: TRBV3-1; J: TRBJ2-7; D: .; CDR3: CASSHYLADEQYF; DNA: TGTGCCAGCAGCCACTACTTAGCGGACGAGCAGTACTTC
size: .; V: TRBV14; J: TRBJ1-6; D: .; CDR3: CASSHQWGDATLHF; DNA: TGTGCCAGCAGCCACCAATGGGGGGATGCAACCCTCCACTTT
size: many; V: TRBV6-1; J: TRBJ2-3; D: TRBD1; CDR3: CASREGQGWTDTQYF; DNA: TGTGCCAGCAGGGAAGGACAGGGATGGACAGATACGCAGTATTTT
size: many; V: TRBV2; J: TRBJ1-6; D: .; CDR3: CASSEVFNSPLHF; DNA: TGTGCCAGCAGTGAAGTGTTCAATTCACCCCTCCACTTT
size: many; V: TRBV28; J: TRBJ2-7; D: TRBD2; CDR3: CASRLSGTKGYEQYF; DNA: TGTGCCAGCAGACTCTCCGGGACTAAGGGCTACGAGCAGTACTTC
size: few; V: TRBV7-9; J: TRBJ2-7; D: .; CDR3: CASSSPGLREQYF; DNA: TGTGCCAGCAGCAGCCCAGGGTTAAGAGAGCAGTACTTC
size: .; V: TRBV20-1; J: TRBJ1-1; D: .; CDR3: CSASPLTVTTEAFF; DNA: TGCAGTGCTAGTCCCTTGACAGTGACCACTGAAGCTTTCTTT
size: many; V: TRBV19; J: TRBJ1-1; D: TRBD1; CDR3: CASSVGTGNTEAFF; DNA: TGTGCCAGTAGTGTCGGGACAGGGAACACTGAAGCTTTCTTT
size: many; V: TRBV28; J: TRBJ2-7; D: .; CDR3: CASSLTSLAAKSSYEQYF; DNA: TGTGCCAGCAGTTTGACCTCATTAGCGGCTAAGAGCTCCTACGAGCAGTACTTC
size: .; V: TRBV28; J: TRBJ1-2; D: TRBD1; CDR3: CASSLLGGNANYGYTF; DNA: TGTGCCAGCAGTTTATTAGGGGGCAATGCGAACTATGGCTACACCTTC
size: many; V: TRBV10-3; J: TRBJ2-5; D: TRBD2; CDR3: CAITGGYGETQYF; DNA: TGTGCCATCACGGGAGGGTATGGGGAGACCCAGTACTTC
size: .; V: TRBV7-8; J: TRBJ2-7; D: .; CDR3: CASSPRGARGEQYF; DNA: TGTGCCAGCAGCCCCAGGGGTGCAAGAGGCGAGCAGTACTTC
size: many; V: TRBV7-3; J: TRBJ2-1; D: TRBD2; CDR3: CASSPRLAETYNEQFF; DNA: TGTGCCAGCAGCCCCCGACTAGCGGAAACCTACAATGAGCAGTTCTTC
size: few; V: TRBV7-9; J: TRBJ2-1; D: .; CDR3: CASSPRRFGSYNEQFF; DNA: TGTGCCAGCAGCCCCCGGCGTTTTGGCTCCTACAATGAGCAGTTCTTC
size: few; V: TRBV4-2; J: TRBJ2-7; D: TRBD2; CDR3: CASSQSIAGGVANEQYF; DNA: TGTGCCAGCAGCCAATCTATAGCGGGAGGTGTCGCGAACGAGCAGTACTTC
size: many; V: TRBV28; J: TRBJ2-7; D: TRBD1; CDR3: CASTGTGGGRGEQYF; DNA: TGTGCCAGCACTGGGACAGGAGGGGGCCGGGGCGAGCAGTACTTC
size: many; V: TRBV12-3/TRBV12-4; J: TRBJ2-7; D: TRBD1; CDR3: CASSQGQATVEQYF; DNA: TGTGCCAGCAGTCAAGGACAGGCGACTGTCGAGCAGTACTTC
size: many; V: TRBV15; J: TRBJ1-1; D: .; CDR3: CATSRDLVGDTEAFF; DNA: TGTGCCACCAGCAGAGATCTGGTGGGGGACACTGAAGCTTTCTTT
size: .; V: TRBV2; J: TRBJ2-5; D: TRBD2; CDR3: CASSLTSSGQETQYF; DNA: TGTGCCAGCAGCCTAACCTCTAGCGGCCAAGAGACCCAGTACTTC
size: few; V: TRBV18; J: TRBJ2-7; D: .; CDR3: CASSPGPQGFVYEQYF; DNA: TGTGCCAGCTCACCAGGGCCTCAGGGGTTCGTATACGAGCAGTACTTC
size: many; V: TRBV6-1; J: TRBJ1-1; D: TRBD1; CDR3: CASSNLGQGDTEAFF; DNA: TGTGCCAGCAGCAATCTAGGACAGGGTGACACTGAAGCTTTCTTT
size: few; V: TRBV27; J: TRBJ1-1; D: TRBD1; CDR3: CASSPGQGRTNTEAFF; DNA: TGTGCCAGCAGCCCGGGACAGGGTCGAACGAACACTGAAGCTTTCTTT
size: .; V: TRBV28; J: TRBJ1-5; D: .; CDR3: CASSFGERNQPQHF; DNA: TGTGCCAGCAGTTTCGGGGAGCGCAATCAGCCCCAGCATTTT